These 21 T cell receptor beta chains were sequenced from one sample in a study of cytomegalovirus exposure and HLA in healthy donors. Researchers ran the PCR with 60 Vbeta and 13 Jbeta primers. Generated by immunoSEQ multiplex PCR, the TCRdb table keeps only in-frame clones and is missing some. The table lists around 220,000 clones, roughly 79% of them singletons. The sequencing input was PBMCs. The receptors originated from a man in his late teens or twenties in good health and CMV-seronegative.

The chain couples TRBV28 to TRBJ2-7; TRBD2 agrees at 8 bases. This CDR3 spans 17 amino acids. Germline CDR1 MDHEN, CDR2 SYDVKM. The J segment lost 4 bases and the V segment lost 6 bases, leaving 17 bases of the junction unmatched. CDR3 loop: CASSPYTTSGFRYEQYF. CDR3 nucleotides: TGTGCCAGCAGCCCATACACCACTAGCGGATTTCGGTACGAGCAGTACTTC.

V usage is TRBV28 and J usage is TRBJ2-1; 13 bases map to TRBD2. Germline CDR1 is MDHEN and CDR2 is SYDVKM. J lost 10 bases, V lost 3 bases, and 9 bases had no gene match. The CDR3 sequence is 16 residues long. The CDR3 reads CASSFGRTSGSGEQFF. DNA for the CDR3: TGTGCCAGCAGTTTCGGTAGGACTAGCGGGAGCGGAGAGCAGTTCTTC.

This chain joins TRBV7-2 and TRBJ2-7, with TRBD1 matching 8 bases. Per the germline V gene, CDR1 is SGHTA and CDR2 is FQGNSA. The CDR3 is made up of 12 amino acids. The V gene end was trimmed by 4 bases and the J gene end by 6 bases; junction bases not matched to a gene: 2. CDR3 in DNA: TGTGCCAGCAGCTCGACAGGGGCCGAGCAGTACTTC. Protein product: CASSSTGAEQYF.

The chain combines TRBV15 with TRBJ2-7, with D uncertain. The germline V gene encodes CDR1 LNHNV and CDR2 YYDKDF (reference sequence). This CDR3 region has 13 residues. Trimming stripped 4 bases from V and 3 bases from J, with 10 bases between. The CDR3 region has the DNA TGTGCCACCAGCACCGGTTCTGACTACGAGCAGTACTTC. This gives the protein CATSTGSDYEQYF.

The chain couples TRBV11-3 to TRBJ2-7, with D perhaps matching TRBD1 or TRBD2 (5 bases each). V lost 5 bases, J lost 0 bases, and 23 bases lay in between. CDR3 length: 18 residues. Germline-derived CDR1 and CDR2 are SGHNT and YENEEA. The DNA of the CDR3 is TGTGCCAGCAGCCTAGGGGATTTTGGGGAGAGTTACTCCTACGAGCAGTACTTC. Translated: CASSLGDFGESYSYEQYF.

The chain employs TRBV5-1 and TRBJ2-1; TRBD2 might be the D (6 bases). V was clipped by 2 bases and J by 0 bases, with 9 bases between them. CDR1 and CDR2 (germline): SGHRS, YFSETQ. The CDR3 sequence is 15 residues long. The CDR3 DNA reads TGCGCCAGCAGCTTTAGCGGAACCTCCTACAATGAGCAGTTCTTC. Amino acids: CASSFSGTSYNEQFF.

This chain joins TRBV5-1 and TRBJ1-1, with D hard to call. The length of the CDR3 is 14 residues. CDR1 and CDR2 from the germline V gene are SGHRS and YFSETQ. The V gene lost 4 bases and the J gene lost 5 bases, with 15 bases spanning the gap. Here the CDR3 reads CASSPYGGSTEAFF. CDR3 in DNA: TGCGCCAGCAGCCCTTATGGAGGAAGTACTGAAGCTTTCTTT.

The rearrangement uses TRBV6-5 and TRBJ2-4, with 8 bases aligning to TRBD1. Germline CDR1 is MNHEY and CDR2 is SVGAGI. The CDR3 runs 15 residues. The J segment lost 0 bases and the V segment lost 6 bases, leaving 4 bases of the junction unmatched. CDR3 sequence (DNA): TGTGCCAGCAGCGGGACAGGAGTAGCCAAAAACATTCAGTACTTC. This sequence encodes CASSGTGVAKNIQYF.

V and J are TRBV19 and TRBJ1-2; possible D gene TRBD1, 5 bases. Germline V CDR1 and CDR2: LNHDA, SQIVND (reference sequence). The CDR3 has 12 residues. Trimming removed 5 bases at V and 4 bases at J, with 8 bases between. In nucleotides, the CDR3 is TGTGCCAGTAGTTTGACAGCCTATGGCTACACCTTC. This sequence encodes CASSLTAYGYTF. The variable domain in full, with the rest retrieved from reference TRBV19 and TRBJ1-2, is DGGITQSPKYLFRKEGQNVTLSCEQNLNHDAMYWYRQDPGQGLRLIYYSQIVNDFQKGDIAEGYSVSREKKESFPLTVTSAQKNPTAFYLCASSLTAYGYTFGSGTRLTVV.

The gene calls are TRBV27 and TRBJ1-1; 7 bases are shared with TRBD1. V lost 6 bases and J lost 2; bases outside the gene matches: 9. The CDR3 length is 15 residues. The V gene's germline CDR1 is MNHEY and CDR2 SMNVEV (reference sequence). The CDR3 bases are TGTGCCAGCAGAGCCGGACAGGTAGGAAACACTGAAGCTTTCTTT. It codes for CASRAGQVGNTEAFF.

The chain has TRBV7-9 and TRBJ1-1; 9 bases are a match to TRBD1. Germline assignment: CDR1 SEHNR and CDR2 FQNEAQ (reference sequence). Trimming removed 8 bases from V and 3 bases from J; junction bases left unmatched: 10. This CDR3 is built from 15 residues. The CDR3 region is CASGGTGRRDTEAFF. The CDR3 nucleotides read TGTGCCAGCGGTGGGACAGGGAGACGCGACACTGAAGCTTTCTTT. Based on the CDR3 plus reference TRBV7-9 and TRBJ1-1, the full variable domain is DTGVSQNPRHKITKRGQNVTFRCDPISEHNRLYWYRQTLGQGPEFLTYFQNEAQLEKSRLLSDRFSAERPKGSFSTLEIQRTEQGDSAMYLCASGGTGRRDTEAFFGQGTRLTVV.

The genes are TRBV29-1 and TRBJ2-7; TRBD2 matches at 9 bases. CDR1 SQVTM and CDR2 ANQGSEA come from the germline V gene. Germline trimming cut 0 bases from V and 0 bases from J; bases unmatched to any gene: 3. The CDR3 contains 15 residues. The CDR3 nucleotides are TGCAGCGTTGAAGAACCGGGACTAGCCTCCTACGAGCAGTACTTC. Translated: CSVEEPGLASYEQYF.

With respect to this clone: Here the CDR3 omits its conserved ending phenylalanine or tryptophan, so a read error is the likely source. It is unclear where the CDR3 begins or ends on the DNA, so no DNA is shown, and the CDR3 is as TCRdb lists it. The chain recombines TRBV7-9 with TRBJ2-7; the table's D call, TRBD2, was not checked against the DNA. From germline, CDR1 is SEHNR and CDR2 FQNEAQ (reference sequence). A total of 11 residues make up the CDR3, ends included. The CDR3 region is CASSLSGLPEL.

The CDR3 DNA is TGTGCCAGCAGTGACCCGGACAGGGGGCTATATCAGCCCCAGCATTTT. Encoded protein: CASSDPDRGLYQPQHF. This chain joins TRBV28 and TRBJ1-5; 11 bases align to TRBD1. The CDR3 length is 16 residues. From germline, CDR1 is MDHEN and CDR2 SYDVKM. The junction had 8 bases not matched to a gene; V was cut back by 5 bases and J by 5 bases.

A note on this clone: The junction departs from the called germline gene at one end, perhaps through a read error. The rearrangement links TRBV7-9 to TRBJ1-1; 7 bases are a match to TRBD1. Per germline, CDR1 SEHNR and CDR2 FQNEAQ (reference sequence). The CDR3 spans 17 residues. The CDR3 region is CSSSPIVRRQGLTEAFF. CDR3 in DNA: TGTTCCAGCAGCCCCATAGTCCGCCGACAGGGTCTAACTGAAGCTTTCTTT.

The chain combines TRBV13 with TRBJ2-7; D is ambiguous. V was clipped by 5 bases and J by 3 bases, with 8 bases between them. Per germline, CDR1 PRHDT and CDR2 FYEKMQ (reference sequence). This CDR3 contains 12 residues. As DNA, the CDR3 is TGTGCCAGCAGCATCTCGGGCTACGAGCAGTACTTC. Amino acids: CASSISGYEQYF.

This sequence joins TRBV6-5 and TRBJ1-4, with 7 nucleotides matching TRBD1. This CDR3 region has 15 residues. Germline assignment: CDR1 MNHEY and CDR2 SVGAGI. V trimming: 4 bases; J trimming: 12 bases; junction bases outside the gene matches: 14. Here the CDR3 DNA reads TGTGCCAGCAGTTTGCAGACAGGGTCGGGCTTAGAACTGTTTTTT. It codes for CASSLQTGSGLELFF.

J is TRBJ1-1 and V is TRBV30, with D tentatively TRBD1 (5 bases). This CDR3 is built from 18 residues. Looked up from germline, CDR1 is GTSNPN and CDR2 is SVGIG (reference sequence). Trimming left V 0 bases short and J 5 bases short, with 25 bases between. CDR3 amino acids: CAWSVRWVSVRVGTEAFF. DNA for the CDR3: TGTGCCTGGAGTGTACGGTGGGTGTCGGTCAGGGTCGGGACTGAAGCTTTCTTT.

The rearrangement uses TRBV9 and TRBJ2-1, with D tentatively TRBD2 (5 bases). Germline loops: CDR1 SGDLS, CDR2 YYNGEE. The CDR3 is made up of 15 amino acids. Deletions cut 3 bases from V and 4 bases from J, with 14 bases between. The CDR3 spells CASSDLAYTYNEQFF. CDR3 DNA: TGTGCCAGCAGCGACCTAGCTTATACTTACAATGAGCAGTTCTTC.

The J gene is TRBJ1-5, the V gene TRBV30, with 8 bases that match TRBD1. J lost 7 bases, V lost 0 bases, and 11 bases had no gene match. The CDR3 runs 16 residues. Germline CDR1 and CDR2: GTSNPN and SVGIG (reference sequence). The CDR3 sequence is CAWSVHQGAKGQPQHF. DNA for the CDR3: TGTGCCTGGAGTGTACACCAGGGGGCAAAAGGACAGCCCCAGCATTTT.

The chain employs TRBV30 and TRBJ2-1, with 13 bases fitting TRBD2. The CDR3 length is 17 residues. J was trimmed by 8 bases and V by 6 bases; bases with no gene match: 16. CDR1 is GTSNPN, CDR2 SVGIG, per germline (reference sequence). The CDR3 DNA reads TGTGCCTGCGGACGCCCGGGACTAGCGGGGTTTAAGGATGAGCAGTTCTTC. Its protein product is CACGRPGLAGFKDEQFF.